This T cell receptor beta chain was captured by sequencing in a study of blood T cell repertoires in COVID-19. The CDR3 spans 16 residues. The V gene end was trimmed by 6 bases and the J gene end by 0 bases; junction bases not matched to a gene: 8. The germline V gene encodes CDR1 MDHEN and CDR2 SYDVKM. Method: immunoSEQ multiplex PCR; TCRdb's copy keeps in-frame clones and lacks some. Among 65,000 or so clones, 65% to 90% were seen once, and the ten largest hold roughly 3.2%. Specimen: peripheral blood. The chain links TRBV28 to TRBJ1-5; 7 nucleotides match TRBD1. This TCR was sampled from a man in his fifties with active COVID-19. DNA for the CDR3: TGTGCCAGCAGACTCGGGACAGCTTATAGCAATCAGCCCCAGCATTTT. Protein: CASRLGTAYSNQPQHF.